The following is a TCR beta chain sequence with its context. This specimen comes from a study of blood T cell repertoires in COVID-19. For the study at large: Whether acute or convalescent, the COVID-19 samples came from the United States, Italy and Spain.

Seattle researchers signed up patients amid active infection and tracked them longitudinally. The CDR3 consists of 10 residues. The germline V and J ends were trimmed by 6 bases and 8 bases, with 5 bases remaining between them. Original data processing: Estimated nucleated cell counts came from reference gene primer amplification. Method: immunoSEQ multiplex PCR; TCRdb's copy keeps in-frame clones and lacks some. The D gene and trimming were derived from the DNA, and the V and J assignments and clone size from that table. There are about 220,000 clones in the sample; over 75% occur only once, and approximately 2.3% lies in the top ten.

This clonotype was obtained from a woman in her 70s with COVID-19, enrolled during active disease. This chain connects TRBV12-3 or TRBV12-4 to TRBJ1-3; D remains unclear. The specimen sequenced was peripheral blood. In nucleotides, the CDR3 is TGTGCCAGCAGGCGAGACACCATATATTTT. It translates to CASRRDTIYF.